What follows describes a single TCR beta chain. Under the authors' procedure: From reference gene primer amplification, estimates of nucleated cell counts were derived. The assay was immunoSEQ multiplex PCR, and TCRdb's table has in-frame clones only and misses some. V, J and clone size are taken as reported in that table, and D and trimming were inferred from the DNA itself. The sample gives 150,000 to 200,000 clones, under 90% of which show up once; about an eighth is in the top ten. The source of the sample is a study of blood T cell repertoires in COVID-19. As for the study in general: Researchers got acute and convalescent COVID-19 samples from the United States, Italy and Spain. The analysed material was cDNA or gDNA that came from T cells, B-cell-depleted T cells, or PBMCs.

CDR1 MNHEY and CDR2 SVGAGI come from the germline V gene. V trimming: 6 bases; J trimming: 3 bases; junction bases outside the gene matches: 1. CDR3 size: 14 residues. Input material: peripheral blood. The receptor's source is a man under 40 with active or convalescent COVID-19. The genes are TRBV6-5 and TRBJ2-7, with 14 nucleotides matching TRBD2. The CDR3 sequence is CASSGTSGSYEQYF. DNA of the CDR3: TGTGCCAGCAGCGGGACTAGCGGGAGCTACGAGCAGTACTTC.